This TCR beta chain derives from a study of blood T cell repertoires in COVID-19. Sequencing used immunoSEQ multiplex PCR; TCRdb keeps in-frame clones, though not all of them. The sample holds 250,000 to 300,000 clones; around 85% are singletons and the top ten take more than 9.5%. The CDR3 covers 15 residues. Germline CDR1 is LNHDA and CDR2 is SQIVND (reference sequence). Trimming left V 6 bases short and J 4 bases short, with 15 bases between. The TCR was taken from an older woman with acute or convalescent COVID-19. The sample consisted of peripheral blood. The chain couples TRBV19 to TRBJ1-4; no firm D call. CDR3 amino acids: CASRSLEGGNEKLFF. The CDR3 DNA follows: TGTGCCAGTAGGTCTTTAGAGGGCGGTAATGAAAAACTGTTTTTT. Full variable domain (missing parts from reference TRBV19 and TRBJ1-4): DGGITQSPKYLFRKEGQNVTLSCEQNLNHDAMYWYRQDPGQGLRLIYYSQIVNDFQKGDIAEGYSVSREKKESFPLTVTSAQKNPTAFYLCASRSLEGGNEKLFFGSGTQLSVL.